The entry that follows covers one T cell receptor beta chain sequence. Only a few counts were recorded for this clonotype. The antigen it recognizes is unknown. It has no much larger one-base neighbor in the sample; base qualities were not kept. These data come from a study of T-cell memory formation after mild COVID-19 (dated by TCRdb to the early 2020s). The study in broad terms: TCR sequence clusters from the two donors were found to be largely donor specific. Longitudinal TCRalpha and TCRbeta repertoire sequencing tracked T-cell clones expanding and contracting after mild COVID-19 in two donors. Two young, previously healthy adult volunteers, one female and one male, were included in the cohort. Here is what the overall study found, with its caveats: Some responding clones were detected in pre-infection memory, which suggested that pre-existing cross-reactive memory T cells had joined the SARS-CoV-2 response. Contracting CD4+ clones were located mainly in the CM and EM memory subsets, whereas CD8+ clones were found to be enriched in EMRA. Clones contracting from day 15 to 85 had balanced CD4/CD8 phenotypes, while a second wave expanding from day 15 to 37 was biased towards CD4+. Only a couple of mild cases were covered by the study, and larger cohorts that include severe cases with pre-infection samples were considered necessary. The second-wave clones that peaked on day 37 were not confirmed to be SARS-CoV-2 specific.

Sequenced on an Illumina NovaSeq 6000. cDNA libraries for TCRalpha and TCRbeta were prepared by 5'RACE using constant-segment primers, with sample barcodes and unique molecular identifiers added. RNA was extracted from every sample with Trizol reagent. Amplification of the libraries took two PCR steps, and the second step added a second sample barcode plus Illumina TruSeq adapters. Libraries were sequenced on an Illumina NovaSeq with 2 x 150 bp paired-end reads. In the original analysis: Reads were demultiplexed and collapsed into UMI-guided consensus sequences with migec v1.2.7. Using mixcr v2.1.11, the UMI consensuses were aligned to TRA and TRB V and J templates and assembled into clonotypes. A clonotype was counted as expanded or contracted only when both edgeR and NoisET called the clonotype significant, with the noise models trained on biological replicates. edgeR calls used a false discovery rate-adjusted p below 0.01 and a log2 fold-change threshold of 1. PCA with hierarchical clustering of max-normalized trajectories of the 1000 most abundant clonotypes was used as exploratory dynamics analysis. Each responding clone was given a CD4 or CD8 phenotype based on the CD4+ and CD8+ repertoires, which had been sequenced separately. TCRdb itself trimmed the public reads at Q25 with fastp, ran MiXCR and retained productive beta chains. Every distinct CDR3 protein forms one entry, paired with its most common genes and DNA. TCRdb's processing, not the authors', yielded these V and J calls. The sample contains roughly 600,000 distinct CDR3 sequences, roughly 18% of them found a single time. Clones ranked in the top ten supply 9.5% to 15% of the sample.

PBMCs were isolated by Ficoll-Paque density gradient centrifugation. CDR1 and CDR2 are drawn from the germline V gene: MNHEY, SVGAGI. The CDR3 has 17 amino acids, counting the end cysteine and phenylalanine. This entry keeps only the CDR3 DNA: 51 bases, framed from base 1. V loses 2 bases of germline sequence and J loses 5 bases, and the interval between the two ends is 18 bases. The clonotype was recovered from an adult woman who had mild COVID-19 (a few samples of this study predate the infection). The sample titles of this study are shuffled in the database, so cell type and time point are left out; the donor was told from shared clones. The sequenced sample was PBMCs or a T cell subset sorted from them (not recorded which). The chain is assembled from TRBV6-5 and TRBJ2-2; the D gene is perhaps TRBD2, from 6 matching bases. The DNA reads TGTGCCAGCAGTTACAAGGGGCGCGGGGTGGGAACCGGGGAGCTGTTTTTT. The encoded protein is CASSYKGRGVGTGELFF.